The clone carrying this T cell receptor beta chain was counted once. The CDR3 consists of 15 residues. The germline CDR1 and CDR2 sequences are ENHRY and SYGVKD. Trimming took 10 bases from V and 5 from J; bases not matched to a gene: 11. The data belong to a study of blood T cell repertoires in COVID-19. Study-level background: From T cells, B-cell-depleted T cells, or PBMCs came the material, which was cDNA or gDNA.

The data were produced by immunoSEQ multiplex PCR, yet TCRdb's version contains in-frame clones alone and is incomplete. Of around 140,000 clones in the sample, about 87% are singletons; the top ten hold around 1.7%. V and J are TRBV10-3 and TRBJ2-2; 9 nucleotides agree with TRBD2. The receptor comes from a woman aged 50 to 65 with acute or convalescent COVID-19. Sequencing was performed on peripheral blood. The CDR3 loop reads CATGASGKGTGELFF. The CDR3, as DNA: TGTGCCACCGGGGCTAGCGGGAAAGGTACCGGGGAGCTGTTTTTT.